These 26 T cell receptor beta chains came from one sample sequenced in a study of blood T cell repertoires in COVID-19. The table came from immunoSEQ multiplex PCR; TCRdb's copy has only in-frame clones and leaves some out. The top ten hold around 2% of the sample, which has approximately 300,000 clones, 85% seen once. The sample comprised PBMCs or T cells enriched from blood (not recorded which). The receptors originated from a woman between 25 and 40 years old who had been exposed to COVID-19.

The V gene is TRBV3-1 (or the pseudogene TRBV3-2), the J gene TRBJ2-1, with 12 positions matching TRBD2. The CDR3 has 20 residues. Germline CDR1 LGHDT, CDR2 YNNKEL (reference sequence). J gave up 2 bases and V 1 base, and 12 bases lay outside the gene matches. The CDR3 here is CASSQVETSGSSIPYNEQFF. As DNA, the CDR3 is TGTGCCAGCAGCCAAGTCGAGACTAGCGGGAGTTCCATCCCCTACAATGAGCAGTTCTTC.

The rearrangement joins TRBV25-1 to TRBJ1-2; D might be TRBD1 (6 bases). CDR3 length equals 15 residues. The germline V and J ends were trimmed by 9 bases and 3 bases, with 20 bases remaining between them. Germline loops: CDR1 MGHDK, CDR2 SYGVNS. The CDR3 DNA reads as TGTGCCAGTTTGAACGGGGGGGCCCCTGACTATGGCTACACCTTC. Translated, it gives CASLNGGAPDYGYTF.

The chain combines TRBV6-5 with TRBJ2-7; the match to TRBD1 covers 9 bases. The CDR3 runs to 14 residues. Germline CDR1 is MNHEY and CDR2 is SVGAGI. V was clipped by 8 bases and J by 3 bases; unmatched bases: 8. The CDR3 DNA is TGTGCCAGCGATTTAGGACAGGGGAACTACGAGCAGTACTTC. This translates into CASDLGQGNYEQYF.

The J gene is TRBJ1-3, the V gene TRBV29-1; maybe TRBD1 (5 bases). The CDR3 extends over 12 amino acids. The V end was cut by 6 bases, the J end by 3 bases, with 9 bases between. Germline V CDR1 and CDR2: SQVTM, ANQGSEA. Written as DNA, the CDR3 is TGCAGCGTCCGGACAAATGGAAACACCATATATTTT. Translated, it gives CSVRTNGNTIYF.

The chain couples TRBV2 to TRBJ2-3, with TRBD1 matching 8 bases. The CDR3 spans 13 residues. V shed 8 bases, J shed 6 bases, and the junction held 7 bases outside the gene matches. Germline V gene data show CDR1 as SNHLY and CDR2 as FYNNEI. The CDR3, as DNA: TGTGCCAGCCTACCAGGGGGCGCGGATACGCAGTATTTT. Translated: CASLPGGADTQYF.

This clone was seen a single time. The chain recombines TRBV7-9 with TRBJ1-1, with D perhaps TRBD1 (6 bases). This CDR3 is 13 amino acids long. Germline loops: CDR1 SEHNR, CDR2 FQNEAQ (reference sequence). Trimming took off 6 bases at V and 5 bases at J, with 13 bases between the two ends. The CDR3 reads CASSVTGWTEAFF. Here the CDR3 DNA reads TGTGCCAGCAGTGTTACAGGGTGGACTGAAGCTTTCTTT.

The genes are TRBV11-1 and TRBJ2-5, with D possibly matching TRBD1 (5 bases). Trimming cost V 4 bases and J 2 bases, with 14 bases left between them. There are 15 residues in the CDR3. Germline V lookup: CDR1 SGHAT, CDR2 FQDESV (reference sequence). The CDR3 region has the DNA TGTGCCAGCAGCTCCATAGGGGTAGTACAAGAGACCCAGTACTTC. It specifies CASSSIGVVQETQYF.

The V gene is TRBV5-1, the J gene TRBJ1-3; TRBD1 is a possible D gene (6 bases). CDR1 is SGHRS, CDR2 YFSETQ, per germline. The CDR3 runs 15 residues. V lost 5 bases, J lost 0 bases, and 12 bases lay in between. CDR3 bases: TGCGCCAGCAGGGCGACAGGCAACTCTGGAAACACCATATATTTT. It is translated as CASRATGNSGNTIYF.

This sequence joins TRBV19 and TRBJ1-1, with D possibly matching TRBD1 (6 bases). The CDR3 is made up of 14 amino acids. The germline V gene encodes CDR1 LNHDA and CDR2 SQIVND (reference sequence). V lost 6 bases, J lost 6 bases, and 17 bases lay in between. The DNA for the CDR3 is TGTGCCAGTAGCCCCTTAAGGGACAATCCTGAAGCTTTCTTT. It encodes CASSPLRDNPEAFF.

V and J are TRBV2 and TRBJ2-2; a weak D match, TRBD2 (5 bases). Between the trimmed V and J ends, which lost 6 bases and 2 bases, there was a span of 10 bases. The CDR3 spans 14 residues. Germline V gene lookup returns CDR1 SNHLY and CDR2 FYNNEI. The DNA for the CDR3 is TGTGCCAGCAGAACGGACTTCAACACCGGGGAGCTGTTTTTT. It translates to CASRTDFNTGELFF.

V gene TRBV5-5 combines with J gene TRBJ1-5; no firm D call. V lost 1 base and J lost 4, with 15 bases in between. CDR1 and CDR2 (germline): SGHKS, YYEKEE (reference sequence). This CDR3 region has 16 residues. CDR3 coding DNA: TGTGCCAGCAGCTTGAAGCGGGAGCCCTTAAATCAGCCCCAGCATTTT. Encoded protein: CASSLKREPLNQPQHF.

The gene calls are TRBV29-1 and TRBJ1-2; no firm D call. The V end was cut by 6 bases, the J end by 3 bases, with 11 bases between. CDR1 and CDR2 from the germline V gene are SQVTM and ANQGSEA. This CDR3 is 12 amino acids long. The CDR3 protein is CSVLREDYGYTF. In DNA, the CDR3 is TGCAGCGTCCTAAGGGAGGACTATGGCTACACCTTC.

The V and J genes are TRBV7-9 and TRBJ1-2; 8 bases are a match to TRBD1. This CDR3 has 15 residues. CDR1 is SEHNR and CDR2 is FQNEAQ in the germline V gene (reference sequence). Trimming took 5 bases from V and 1 from J; bases not matched to a gene: 6. The CDR3 sequence: CASSQTGEGNYGYTF. The CDR3 DNA sequence: TGTGCCAGCAGCCAGACAGGGGAGGGTAACTATGGCTACACCTTC.

V gene TRBV4-1 combines with J gene TRBJ2-2, with D possibly being TRBD1 (6 bases). The CDR3 has 13 residues. CDR1 is MGHRA, CDR2 YSYEKL, per germline. The V gene lost 3 bases and the J gene lost 10 bases, with 12 bases spanning the gap. For the CDR3, the DNA is TGCGCCAGCAGCCACGGTCCGGGACAGGAGCTGTTTTTT. It is translated as CASSHGPGQELFF.

This clone was detected only a few times. The V and J genes are TRBV7-9 and TRBJ1-2; 9 nucleotides line up with TRBD1. The V gene end was trimmed by 5 bases and the J gene end by 3 bases; junction bases not matched to a gene: 4. Germline loops: CDR1 SEHNR, CDR2 FQNEAQ (reference sequence). This CDR3 region has 14 residues. This CDR3 reads CASSAGTGYYGYTF. CDR3 coding DNA: TGTGCCAGCAGCGCCGGGACAGGGTACTATGGCTACACCTTC.

J is TRBJ1-5 and V is TRBV9; TRBD1 matches at 7 bases. CDR3 length equals 15 residues. Trimming cost V 4 bases and J 0 bases; bases outside gene matches: 4. Per the germline V gene, CDR1 is SGDLS and CDR2 is YYNGEE. CDR3 DNA: TGTGCCAGCAGCCCACAGGGGTATAGCAATCAGCCCCAGCATTTT. It translates to CASSPQGYSNQPQHF.

V and J are TRBV3-1 (or the pseudogene TRBV3-2) and TRBJ2-2; a weak D match, TRBD2 (6 bases). Trimming took 6 bases from V and 7 from J, leaving 15 bases between them. Germline V lookup: CDR1 LGHDT, CDR2 YNNKEL (reference sequence). CDR3 size: 14 residues. The CDR3 DNA is TGTGCCAGCAGTCTCCGGGGAGGCGGCGGGGAGCTGTTTTTT. It codes for CASSLRGGGGELFF.

The chain carries TRBV28 and TRBJ1-1; 7 bases align to TRBD1. With V trimmed by 3 bases and J by 4 bases, 11 bases remained unmatched. CDR1 is MDHEN, CDR2 SYDVKM, per germline. The CDR3 loop spans 16 amino acids. As DNA, the CDR3 is TGTGCCAGCAGTTTCTGGACAGGAACTAAGAGCACTGAAGCTTTCTTT. Translating it yields CASSFWTGTKSTEAFF.

V gene TRBV12-3 or TRBV12-4 combines with J gene TRBJ1-4; D call uncertain. Trimming pared 6 bases from V and 8 bases from J, leaving 10 bases between. The CDR3 runs 12 residues. CDR3 DNA: TGTGCCAGCAGCCGAAGCTCGGAAAAACTGTTTTTT. This sequence encodes CASSRSSEKLFF.

The chain recombines TRBV19 with TRBJ2-7, with 9 bases aligning to TRBD1. Germline CDR1 and CDR2: LNHDA and SQIVND (reference sequence). The CDR3 length is 17 residues. V gave up 6 bases and J gave up 2 bases; unmatched junction bases: 14. Here the CDR3 DNA reads TGTGCCAGTAGCCCTAGGCCACAGGGGGCAAGGACCTACGAGCAGTACTTC. Translating gives CASSPRPQGARTYEQYF.

In this sample, this clone turned up a few times. The V call is TRBV21-1, the J call TRBJ2-5; TRBD2 is taken as the D call from the table, unchecked against the DNA. TRBV21-1 is classified as a pseudogene. The length of the CDR3 is 15 residues. The CDR3 nucleotides are TGTGCCAGCAACCGTCTAGCGGGATGGGGAGAGACCCAGTACTTC. Residues: CASNRLAGWGETQYF.

V usage is TRBV27 and J usage is TRBJ1-2; no firm D call. CDR3 size: 15 residues. V lost 3 bases to trimming and J lost 4 bases, with 15 bases between them. Germline CDR1 reads MNHEY; CDR2 reads SMNVEV (reference sequence). CDR3 DNA: TGTGCCAGCAGTTTGACATGGAGCGGATCCTATGGCTACACCTTC. Translation: CASSLTWSGSYGYTF.

The rearrangement links TRBV30 to TRBJ2-2; D perhaps matches TRBD2 (5 bases). CDR1 and CDR2 from the germline V gene are GTSNPN and SVGIG (reference sequence). This CDR3 has 15 amino acids. The V gene lost 3 bases and the J gene lost 6 bases, with 17 bases spanning the gap. CDR3: CAWSRRGGGAGELFF. CDR3 coding DNA: TGTGCCTGGAGCCGACGCGGAGGCGGCGCCGGGGAGCTGTTTTTT.

The CDR3 nucleotides read TGTGCCAGCAGCTTAGCGGCAGACTTCCCGAAGGAGCAGTACTTC. As protein: CASSLAADFPKEQYF. V gene TRBV7-2 combines with J gene TRBJ2-7; D call uncertain. Germline V gene data show CDR1 as SGHTA and CDR2 as FQGNSA. The ends were cut back, 0 bases at V and 7 bases at J, with 16 bases in the middle. CDR3 size: 15 residues.

This clone was recorded many times. This sample also contains other DNA sequences that code for the same CDR3. V and J are TRBV20-1 and TRBJ2-5, with D uncertain. Looked up from germline, CDR1 is DFQATT and CDR2 is SNEGSKA (reference sequence). Between the trimmed V and J ends, which lost 3 bases and 2 bases, there was a span of 7 bases. The CDR3 loop spans 12 amino acids. In DNA, the CDR3 is TGCAGTGCTAGTCCTAGTCAAGAGACCCAGTACTTC. Protein sequence: CSASPSQETQYF.

The chain couples TRBV29-1 to TRBJ1-1; D call uncertain. Germline CDR1 is SQVTM and CDR2 is ANQGSEA. Trimming stripped 5 bases from V and 2 bases from J, with 9 bases between. The CDR3 has 12 amino acids. The CDR3 loop reads CSVRAGNTEAFF. The CDR3, as DNA: TGCAGCGTTCGCGCGGGAAACACTGAAGCTTTCTTT. Full variable domain (remainder filled in from reference TRBV29-1 and TRBJ1-1): SAVISQKPSRDICQRGTSLTIQCQVDSQVTMMFWYRQQPGQSLTLIATANQGSEATYESGFVIDKFPISRPNLTFSTLTVSNMSPEDSSIYLCSVRAGNTEAFFGQGTRLTVV.